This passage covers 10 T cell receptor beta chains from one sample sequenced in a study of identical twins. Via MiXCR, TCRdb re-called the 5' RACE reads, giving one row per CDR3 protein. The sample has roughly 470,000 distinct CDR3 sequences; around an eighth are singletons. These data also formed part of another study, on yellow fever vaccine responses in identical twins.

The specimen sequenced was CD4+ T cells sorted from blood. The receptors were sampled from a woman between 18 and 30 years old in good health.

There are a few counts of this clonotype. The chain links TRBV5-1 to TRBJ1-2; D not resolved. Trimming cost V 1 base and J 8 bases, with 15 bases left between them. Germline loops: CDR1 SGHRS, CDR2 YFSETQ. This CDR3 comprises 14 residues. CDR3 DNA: TGCGCCAGCAGCTTGCAAAACAGCCCAGACGGCTACACCTTC. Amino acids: CASSLQNSPDGYTF.

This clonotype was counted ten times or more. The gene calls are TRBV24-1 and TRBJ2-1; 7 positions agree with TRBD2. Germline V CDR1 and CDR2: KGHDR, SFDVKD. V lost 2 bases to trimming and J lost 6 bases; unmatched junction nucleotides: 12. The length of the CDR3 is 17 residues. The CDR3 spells CATSDSLASSPRNEQFF. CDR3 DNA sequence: TGTGCCACCAGTGATTCACTAGCGTCAAGTCCCCGCAATGAGCAGTTCTTC.

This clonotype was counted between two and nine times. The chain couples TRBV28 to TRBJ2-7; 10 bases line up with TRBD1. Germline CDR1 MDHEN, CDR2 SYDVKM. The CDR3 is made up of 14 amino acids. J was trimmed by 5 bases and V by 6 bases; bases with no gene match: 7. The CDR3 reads CASRGQGRVNEQYF. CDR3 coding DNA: TGTGCCAGCAGGGGACAGGGGCGGGTTAACGAGCAGTACTTC.

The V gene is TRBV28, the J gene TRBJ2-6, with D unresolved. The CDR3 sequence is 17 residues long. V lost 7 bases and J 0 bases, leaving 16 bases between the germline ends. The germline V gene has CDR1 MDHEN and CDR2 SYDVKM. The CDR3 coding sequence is TGTGCCAGCAACCCCTCGGCAGGTTACTCTGGGGCCAACGTCCTGACTTTC. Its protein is CASNPSAGYSGANVLTF.

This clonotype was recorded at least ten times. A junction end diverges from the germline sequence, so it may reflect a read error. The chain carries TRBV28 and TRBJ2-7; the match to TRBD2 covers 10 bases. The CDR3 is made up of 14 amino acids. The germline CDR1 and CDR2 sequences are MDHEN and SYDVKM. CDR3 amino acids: CASSLLAGTYEQYF. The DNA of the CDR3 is TGCGCCAGCAGCCTACTAGCGGGAACCTACGAGCAGTACTTC.

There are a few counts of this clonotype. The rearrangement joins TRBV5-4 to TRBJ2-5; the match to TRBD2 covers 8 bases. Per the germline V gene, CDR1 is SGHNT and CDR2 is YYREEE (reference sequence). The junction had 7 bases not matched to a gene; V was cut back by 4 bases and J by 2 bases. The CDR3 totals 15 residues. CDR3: CASSPSGSRQETQYF. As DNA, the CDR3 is TGTGCCAGCAGCCCCAGCGGGAGTAGGCAAGAGACCCAGTACTTC.

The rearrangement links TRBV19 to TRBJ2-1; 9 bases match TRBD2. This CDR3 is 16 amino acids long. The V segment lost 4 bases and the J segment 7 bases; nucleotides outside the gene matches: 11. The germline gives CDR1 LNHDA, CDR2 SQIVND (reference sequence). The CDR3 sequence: CASSKGLARFGNEQFF. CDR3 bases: TGTGCCAGTAGTAAGGGACTAGCTCGGTTCGGGAATGAGCAGTTCTTC.

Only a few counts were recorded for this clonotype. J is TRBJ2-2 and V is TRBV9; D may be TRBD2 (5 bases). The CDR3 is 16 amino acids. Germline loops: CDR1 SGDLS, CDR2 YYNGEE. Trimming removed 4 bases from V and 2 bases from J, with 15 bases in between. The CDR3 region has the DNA TGTGCCAGCAGCCCCCTGCGAGCGGCTAACACCGGGGAGCTGTTTTTT. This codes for CASSPLRAANTGELFF.

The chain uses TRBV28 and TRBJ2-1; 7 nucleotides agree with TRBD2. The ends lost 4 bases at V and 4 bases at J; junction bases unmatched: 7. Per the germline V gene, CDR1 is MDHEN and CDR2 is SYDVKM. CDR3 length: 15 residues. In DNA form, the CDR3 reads TGTGCCAGCAGTTCGGCGACTAGCTCATACAATGAGCAGTTCTTC. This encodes CASSSATSSYNEQFF. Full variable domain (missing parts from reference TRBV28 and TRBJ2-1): DVKVTQSSRYLVKRTGEKVFLECVQDMDHENMFWYRQDPGLGLRLIYFSYDVKMKEKGDIPEGYSVSREKKERFSLILESASTNQTSMYLCASSSATSSYNEQFFGPGTRLTVL.

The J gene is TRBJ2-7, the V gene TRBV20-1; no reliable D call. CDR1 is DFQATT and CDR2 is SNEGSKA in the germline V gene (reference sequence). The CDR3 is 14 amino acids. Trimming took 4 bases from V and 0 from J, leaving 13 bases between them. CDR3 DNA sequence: TGCAGTGCTAAGACACCACTCCCCTCCTACGAGCAGTACTTC. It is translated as CSAKTPLPSYEQYF.